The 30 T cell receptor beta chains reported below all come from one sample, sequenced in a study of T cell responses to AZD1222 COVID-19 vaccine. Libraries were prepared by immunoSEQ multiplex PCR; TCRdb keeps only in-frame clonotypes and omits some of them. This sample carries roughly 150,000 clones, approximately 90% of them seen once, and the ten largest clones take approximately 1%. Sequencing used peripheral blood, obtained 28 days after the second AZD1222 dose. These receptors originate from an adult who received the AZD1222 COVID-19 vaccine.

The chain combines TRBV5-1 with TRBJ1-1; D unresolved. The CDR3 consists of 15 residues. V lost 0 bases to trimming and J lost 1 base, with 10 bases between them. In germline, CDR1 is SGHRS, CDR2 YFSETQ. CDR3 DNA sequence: TGCGCCAGCAGCTTGGAGCGGGGTGCGAACACTGAAGCTTTCTTT. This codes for CASSLERGANTEAFF.

In DNA form, the CDR3 reads TGTGCCAGCAACCCGACAGGAGAGGTTTTCGGTTCACCCCTCCACTTT. It is translated as CASNPTGEVFGSPLHF. V is TRBV27 and J is TRBJ1-6, with D perhaps TRBD1 (6 bases). The V gene lost 7 bases and the J gene lost 9 bases, with 22 bases spanning the gap. There are 16 residues in the CDR3. CDR1 MNHEY and CDR2 SMNVEV come from the germline V gene (reference sequence).

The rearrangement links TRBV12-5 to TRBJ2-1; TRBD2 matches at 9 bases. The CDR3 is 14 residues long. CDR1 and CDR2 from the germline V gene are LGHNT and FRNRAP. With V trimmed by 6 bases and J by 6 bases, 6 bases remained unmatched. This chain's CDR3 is CASGMAGGLNEQFF. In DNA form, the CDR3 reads TGTGCTAGTGGAATGGCGGGGGGGCTCAATGAGCAGTTCTTC.

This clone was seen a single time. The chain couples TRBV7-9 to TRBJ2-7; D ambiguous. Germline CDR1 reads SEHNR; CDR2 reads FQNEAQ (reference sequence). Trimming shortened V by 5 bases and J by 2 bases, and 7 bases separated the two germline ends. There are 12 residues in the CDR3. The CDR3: CASSPMTYEQYF. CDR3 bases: TGTGCCAGCAGCCCGATGACCTACGAGCAGTACTTC.

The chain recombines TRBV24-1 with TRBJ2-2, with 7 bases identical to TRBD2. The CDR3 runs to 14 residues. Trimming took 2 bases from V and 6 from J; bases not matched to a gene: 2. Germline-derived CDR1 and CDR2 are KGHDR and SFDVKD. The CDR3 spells CATSDWGGSGELFF. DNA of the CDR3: TGTGCCACCAGTGATTGGGGGGGATCCGGGGAGCTGTTTTTT.

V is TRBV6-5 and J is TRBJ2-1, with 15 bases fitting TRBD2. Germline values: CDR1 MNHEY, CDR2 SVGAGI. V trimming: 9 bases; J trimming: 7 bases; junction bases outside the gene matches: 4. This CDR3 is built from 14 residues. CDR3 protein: CASGTSGGLNEQFF. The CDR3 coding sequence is TGTGCCAGTGGGACTAGCGGGGGGTTAAATGAGCAGTTCTTC.

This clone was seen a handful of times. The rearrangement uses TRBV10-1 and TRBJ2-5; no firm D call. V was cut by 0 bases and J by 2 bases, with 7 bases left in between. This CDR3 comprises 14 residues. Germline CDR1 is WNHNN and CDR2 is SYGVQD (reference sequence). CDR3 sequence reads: CASSESKFQETQYF. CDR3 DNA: TGCGCCAGCAGTGAGTCTAAATTTCAAGAGACCCAGTACTTC.

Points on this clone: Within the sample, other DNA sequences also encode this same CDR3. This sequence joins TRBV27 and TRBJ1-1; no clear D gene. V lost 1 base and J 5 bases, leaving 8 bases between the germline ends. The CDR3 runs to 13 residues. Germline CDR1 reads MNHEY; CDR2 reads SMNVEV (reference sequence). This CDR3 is CASSLLGNTEAFF. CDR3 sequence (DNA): TGTGCCAGCAGTTTATTAGGGAATACTGAAGCTTTCTTT.

This chain's CDR3 is CSGDFGQGPYNEQFF. In DNA, the CDR3 is TGCAGCGGCGACTTTGGACAGGGGCCCTACAATGAGCAGTTCTTC. This chain links TRBV29-1 with TRBJ2-1, with TRBD1 matching 9 bases. This CDR3 is built from 15 residues. J gave up 2 bases and V 7 bases, and 9 bases lay outside the gene matches. CDR1 and CDR2 (germline): SQVTM, ANQGSEA.

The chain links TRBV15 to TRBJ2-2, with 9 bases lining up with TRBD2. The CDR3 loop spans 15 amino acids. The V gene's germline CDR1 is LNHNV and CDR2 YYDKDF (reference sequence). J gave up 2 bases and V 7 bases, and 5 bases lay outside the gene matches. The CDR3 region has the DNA TGTGCCACCAATTGGGGACTAGCCAACACCGGGGAGCTGTTTTTT. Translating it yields CATNWGLANTGELFF.

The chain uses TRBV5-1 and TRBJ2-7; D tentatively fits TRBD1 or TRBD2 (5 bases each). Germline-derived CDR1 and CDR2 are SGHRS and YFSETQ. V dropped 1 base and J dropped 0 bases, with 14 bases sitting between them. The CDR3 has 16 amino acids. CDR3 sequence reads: CASSLWGFPSSYEQYF. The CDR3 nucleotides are TGCGCCAGCAGCTTGTGGGGGTTTCCCAGCTCCTACGAGCAGTACTTC.

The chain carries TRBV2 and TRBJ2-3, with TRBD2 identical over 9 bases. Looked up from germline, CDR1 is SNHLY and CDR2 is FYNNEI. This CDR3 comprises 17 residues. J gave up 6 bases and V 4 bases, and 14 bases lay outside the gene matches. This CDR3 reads CASSVVAGGFYGDTQYF. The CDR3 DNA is TGTGCCAGCAGTGTTGTCGCGGGGGGGTTCTACGGGGATACGCAGTATTTT.

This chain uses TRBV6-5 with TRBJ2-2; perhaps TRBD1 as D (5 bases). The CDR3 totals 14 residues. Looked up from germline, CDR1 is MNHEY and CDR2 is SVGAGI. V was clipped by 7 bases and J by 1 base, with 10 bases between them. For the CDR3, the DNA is TGTGCCAGCAAGGGGCACGGGAACACCGGGGAGCTGTTTTTT. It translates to CASKGHGNTGELFF.

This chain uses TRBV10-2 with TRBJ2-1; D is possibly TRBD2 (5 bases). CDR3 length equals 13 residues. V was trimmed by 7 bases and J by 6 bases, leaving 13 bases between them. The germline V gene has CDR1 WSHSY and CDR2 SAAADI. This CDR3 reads CASKDSNLNEQFF. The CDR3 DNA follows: TGCGCCAGCAAGGACTCGAACCTCAATGAGCAGTTCTTC.

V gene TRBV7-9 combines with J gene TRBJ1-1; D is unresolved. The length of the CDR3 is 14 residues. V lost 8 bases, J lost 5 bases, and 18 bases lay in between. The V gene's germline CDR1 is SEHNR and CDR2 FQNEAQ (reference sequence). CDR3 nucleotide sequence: TGTGCCAGCGGCCGAGCACCCGAAAGGACTGAAGCTTTCTTT. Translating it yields CASGRAPERTEAFF.

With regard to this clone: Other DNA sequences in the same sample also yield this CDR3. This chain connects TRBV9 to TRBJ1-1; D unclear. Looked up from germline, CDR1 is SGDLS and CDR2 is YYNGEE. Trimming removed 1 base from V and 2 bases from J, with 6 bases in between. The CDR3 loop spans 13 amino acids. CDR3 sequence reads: CASSVTVNTEAFF. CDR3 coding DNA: TGTGCCAGCAGCGTAACCGTAAACACTGAAGCTTTCTTT.

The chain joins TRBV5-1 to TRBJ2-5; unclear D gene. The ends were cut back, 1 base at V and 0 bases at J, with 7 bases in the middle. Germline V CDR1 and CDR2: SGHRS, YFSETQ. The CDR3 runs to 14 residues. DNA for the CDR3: TGCGCCAGCAGCTTGCAACAGTACCAAGAGACCCAGTACTTC. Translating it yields CASSLQQYQETQYF.

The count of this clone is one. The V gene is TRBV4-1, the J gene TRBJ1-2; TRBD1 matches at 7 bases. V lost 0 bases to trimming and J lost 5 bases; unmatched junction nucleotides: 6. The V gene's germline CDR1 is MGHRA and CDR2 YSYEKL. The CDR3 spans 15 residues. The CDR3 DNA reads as TGCGCCAGCAGCCAAGAAGGGGAGGGGGCATATGGCTACACCTTC. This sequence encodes CASSQEGEGAYGYTF.

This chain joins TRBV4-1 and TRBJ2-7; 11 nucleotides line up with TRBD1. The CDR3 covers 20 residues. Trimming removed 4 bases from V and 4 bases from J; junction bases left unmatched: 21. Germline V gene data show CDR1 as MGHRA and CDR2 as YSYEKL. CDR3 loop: CASSLRGGFGTGGRLYEQYF. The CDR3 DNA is TGCGCCAGCAGCCTCCGTGGTGGATTCGGGACAGGGGGAAGGTTATACGAGCAGTACTTC.

The CDR3 sequence is CASSFDPLNREAFF. CDR3 nucleotide sequence: TGTGCCAGCAGCTTCGACCCCCTAAACAGGGAAGCTTTCTTT. The chain links TRBV11-2 to TRBJ1-1; D possibly corresponds to TRBD1 (5 bases). The CDR3 has 14 amino acids. V was shortened by 3 bases and J by 8 bases, with 16 bases between the two germline ends. Germline loops: CDR1 SGHAT, CDR2 FQNNGV.

Here the CDR3 reads CSVGSRGEQFF. Written as DNA, the CDR3 is TGCAGCGTCGGTTCTCGAGGTGAGCAGTTCTTC. The genes are TRBV29-1 and TRBJ2-1; D remains unclear. This CDR3 has 11 amino acids. V was trimmed by 6 bases and J by 9 bases, leaving 12 bases between them. The germline V gene has CDR1 SQVTM and CDR2 ANQGSEA.

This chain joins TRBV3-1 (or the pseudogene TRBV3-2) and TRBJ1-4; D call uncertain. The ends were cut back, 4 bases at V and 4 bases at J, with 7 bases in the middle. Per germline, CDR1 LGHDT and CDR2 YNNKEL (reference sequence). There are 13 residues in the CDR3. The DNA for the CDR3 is TGTGCCAGCAGCCGTCAGGTTAATGAAAAACTGTTTTTT. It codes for CASSRQVNEKLFF.

The CDR3 region is CASSLGGSGNTDTQYF. The CDR3 DNA sequence: TGCGCCAGCAGCTTGGGCGGTAGCGGAAACACAGATACGCAGTATTTT. This chain links TRBV5-1 with TRBJ2-3, with TRBD2 as a possible D gene (6 bases). V lost 0 bases and J 2 bases, leaving 13 bases between the germline ends. The CDR3 length is 16 residues. The germline V gene has CDR1 SGHRS and CDR2 YFSETQ.

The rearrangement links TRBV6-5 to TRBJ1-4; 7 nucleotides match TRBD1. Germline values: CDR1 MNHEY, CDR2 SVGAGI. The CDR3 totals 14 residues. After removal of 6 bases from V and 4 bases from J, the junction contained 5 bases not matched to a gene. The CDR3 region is CASRSTGFNEKLFF. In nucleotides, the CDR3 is TGTGCCAGCAGGTCGACAGGGTTTAATGAAAAACTGTTTTTT.

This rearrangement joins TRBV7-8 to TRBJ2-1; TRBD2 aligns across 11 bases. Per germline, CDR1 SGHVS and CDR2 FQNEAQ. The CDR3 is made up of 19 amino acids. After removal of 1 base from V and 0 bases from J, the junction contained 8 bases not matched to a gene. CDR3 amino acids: CASSLGVLAGGSSYNEQFF. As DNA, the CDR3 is TGTGCCAGCAGCTTAGGGGTCCTAGCGGGGGGATCCTCCTACAATGAGCAGTTCTTC.

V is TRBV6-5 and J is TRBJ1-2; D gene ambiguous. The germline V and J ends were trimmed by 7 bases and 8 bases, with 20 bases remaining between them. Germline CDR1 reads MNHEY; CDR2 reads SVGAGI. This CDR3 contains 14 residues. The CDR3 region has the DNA TGTGCCAGCACCCCAAATGGGAAGGCAAGAGGCTACACCTTC. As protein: CASTPNGKARGYTF.

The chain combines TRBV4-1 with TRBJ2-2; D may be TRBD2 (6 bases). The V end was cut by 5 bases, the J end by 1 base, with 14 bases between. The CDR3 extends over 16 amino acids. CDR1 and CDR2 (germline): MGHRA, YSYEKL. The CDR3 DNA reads TGCGCCAGCAGCACTAGTAGCGGAAAGAACACCGGGGAGCTGTTTTTT. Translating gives CASSTSSGKNTGELFF.

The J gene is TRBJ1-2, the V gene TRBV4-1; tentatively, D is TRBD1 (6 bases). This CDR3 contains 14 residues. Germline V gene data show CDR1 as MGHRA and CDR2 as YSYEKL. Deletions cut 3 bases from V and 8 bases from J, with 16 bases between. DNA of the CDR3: TGCGCCAGCAGCCAGGAACAGGGTTCACGGGGCTACACCTTC. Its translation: CASSQEQGSRGYTF.

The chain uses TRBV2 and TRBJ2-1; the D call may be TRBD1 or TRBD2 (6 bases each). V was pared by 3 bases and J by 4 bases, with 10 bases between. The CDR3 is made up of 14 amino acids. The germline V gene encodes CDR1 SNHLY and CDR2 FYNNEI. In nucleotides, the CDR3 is TGTGCCAGCAGTGAGTTAGGGGGGTACAATGAGCAGTTCTTC. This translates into CASSELGGYNEQFF. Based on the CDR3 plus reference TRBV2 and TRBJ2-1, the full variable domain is EPEVTQTPSHQVTQMGQEVILRCVPISNHLYFYWYRQILGQKVEFLVSFYNNEISEKSEIFDDQFSVERPDGSNFTLKIRSTKLEDSAMYFCASSELGGYNEQFFGPGTRLTVL.

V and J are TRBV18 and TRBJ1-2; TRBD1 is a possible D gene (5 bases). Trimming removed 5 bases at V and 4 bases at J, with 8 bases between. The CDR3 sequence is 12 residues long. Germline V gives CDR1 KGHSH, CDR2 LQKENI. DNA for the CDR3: TGTGCCAGCTCAAGCAGGGTCTATGGCTACACCTTC. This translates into CASSSRVYGYTF.